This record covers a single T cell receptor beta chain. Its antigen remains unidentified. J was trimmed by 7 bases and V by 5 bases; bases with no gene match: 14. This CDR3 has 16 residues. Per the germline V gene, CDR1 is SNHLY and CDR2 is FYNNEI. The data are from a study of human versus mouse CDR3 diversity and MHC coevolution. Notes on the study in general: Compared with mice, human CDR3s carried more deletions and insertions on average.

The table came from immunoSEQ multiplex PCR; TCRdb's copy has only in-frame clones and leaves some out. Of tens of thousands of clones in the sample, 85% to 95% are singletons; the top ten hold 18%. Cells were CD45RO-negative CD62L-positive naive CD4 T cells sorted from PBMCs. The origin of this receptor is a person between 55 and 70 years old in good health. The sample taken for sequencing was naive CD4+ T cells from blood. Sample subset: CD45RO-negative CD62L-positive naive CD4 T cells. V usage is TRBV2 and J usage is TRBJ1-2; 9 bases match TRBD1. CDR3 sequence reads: CASSSGYADRGRGYTF. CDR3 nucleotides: TGTGCCAGCAGTTCCGGGTACGCGGACAGGGGACGTGGCTACACCTTC.